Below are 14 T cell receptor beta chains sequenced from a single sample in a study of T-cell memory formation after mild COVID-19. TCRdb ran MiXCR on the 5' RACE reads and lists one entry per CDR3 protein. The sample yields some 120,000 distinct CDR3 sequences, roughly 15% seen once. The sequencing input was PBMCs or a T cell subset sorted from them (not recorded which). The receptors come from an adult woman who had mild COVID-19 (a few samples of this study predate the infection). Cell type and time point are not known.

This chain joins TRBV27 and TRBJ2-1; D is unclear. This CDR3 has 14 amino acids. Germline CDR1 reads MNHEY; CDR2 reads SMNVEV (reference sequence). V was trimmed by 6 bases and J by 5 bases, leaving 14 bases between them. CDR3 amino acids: CASSAYSADNEQFF. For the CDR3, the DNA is TGTGCCAGCAGCGCCTACTCCGCTGACAATGAGCAGTTCTTC.

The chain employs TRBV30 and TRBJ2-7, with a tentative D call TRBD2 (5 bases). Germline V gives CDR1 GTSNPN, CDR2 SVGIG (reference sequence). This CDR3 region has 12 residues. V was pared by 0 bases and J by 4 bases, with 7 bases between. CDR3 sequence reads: CAWSVAVYEQYF. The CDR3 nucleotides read TGTGCCTGGAGTGTAGCGGTATACGAGCAGTACTTC.

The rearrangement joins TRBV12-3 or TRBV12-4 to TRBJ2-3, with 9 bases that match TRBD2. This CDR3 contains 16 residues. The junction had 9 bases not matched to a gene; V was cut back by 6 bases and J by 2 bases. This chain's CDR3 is CASSPTGTSPTDTQYF. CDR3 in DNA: TGTGCCAGCAGCCCGACCGGGACTAGCCCCACAGATACGCAGTATTTT.

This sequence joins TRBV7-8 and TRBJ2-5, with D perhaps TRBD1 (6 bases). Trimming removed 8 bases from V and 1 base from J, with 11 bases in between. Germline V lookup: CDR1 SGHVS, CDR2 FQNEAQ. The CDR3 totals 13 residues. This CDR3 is CASRQEIQETQYF. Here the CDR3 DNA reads TGTGCCAGCCGACAGGAAATCCAAGAGACCCAGTACTTC.

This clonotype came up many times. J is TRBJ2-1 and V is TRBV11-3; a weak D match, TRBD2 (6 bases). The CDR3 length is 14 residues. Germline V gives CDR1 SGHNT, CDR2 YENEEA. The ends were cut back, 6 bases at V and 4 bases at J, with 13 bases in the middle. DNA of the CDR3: TGTGCCAGCAGTAAAGCGGGTTTGTACAATGAGCAGTTCTTC. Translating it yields CASSKAGLYNEQFF.

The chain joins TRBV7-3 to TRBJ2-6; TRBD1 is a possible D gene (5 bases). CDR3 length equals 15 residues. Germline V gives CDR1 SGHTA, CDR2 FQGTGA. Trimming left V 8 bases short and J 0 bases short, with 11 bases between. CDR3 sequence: CASGRQSSGANVLTF. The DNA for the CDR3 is TGTGCCAGCGGAAGACAGAGCTCTGGGGCCAACGTCCTGACTTTC. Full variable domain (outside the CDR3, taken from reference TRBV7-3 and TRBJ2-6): GAGVSQTPSNKVTEKGKYVELRCDPISGHTALYWYRQSLGQGPEFLIYFQGTGAADDSGLPNDRFFAVRPEGSVSTLKIQRTERGDSAVYLCASGRQSSGANVLTFGAGSRLTVL.

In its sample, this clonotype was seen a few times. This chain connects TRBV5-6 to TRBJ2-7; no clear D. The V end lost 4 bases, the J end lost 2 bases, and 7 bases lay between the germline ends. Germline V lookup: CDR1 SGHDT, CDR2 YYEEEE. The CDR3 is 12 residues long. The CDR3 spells CASSRDTYEQYF. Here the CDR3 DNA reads TGTGCCAGCAGCCGCGATACCTACGAGCAGTACTTC. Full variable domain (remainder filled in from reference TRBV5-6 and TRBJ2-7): DAGVTQSPTHLIKTRGQQVTLRCSPKSGHDTVSWYQQALGQGPQFIFQYYEEEERQRGNFPDRFSGHQFPNYSSELNVNALLLGDSALYLCASSRDTYEQYFGPGTRLTVT.

CDR3 nucleotide sequence: TGTGCCAGCAGCTTTGATGGCGGGAGTGACTACGAGCAGTACTTC. Translating it yields CASSFDGGSDYEQYF. V usage is TRBV7-9 and J usage is TRBJ2-7, with 7 nucleotides matching TRBD2. This CDR3 is built from 15 residues. The J segment lost 3 bases and the V segment lost 3 bases, leaving 8 bases of the junction unmatched. Germline V gives CDR1 SEHNR, CDR2 FQNEAQ (reference sequence).

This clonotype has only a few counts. CDR3 DNA: TGCGCCAGCAGCCAAGATTTTCGGGGACAGTCGATAACCTACGAGCAGTACTTC. It specifies CASSQDFRGQSITYEQYF. The chain recombines TRBV4-3 with TRBJ2-7; 7 bases match TRBD1. The germline CDR1 and CDR2 sequences are LGHNA and YSLEER. The CDR3 runs to 18 residues. V shed 0 bases, J shed 2 bases, and the junction held 13 bases outside the gene matches.

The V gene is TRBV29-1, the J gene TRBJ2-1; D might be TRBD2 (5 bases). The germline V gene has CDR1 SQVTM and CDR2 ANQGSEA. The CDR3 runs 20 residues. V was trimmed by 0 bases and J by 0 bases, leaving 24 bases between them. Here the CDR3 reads CSVEDFLEAGGRSSYNEQFF. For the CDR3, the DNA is TGCAGCGTTGAAGATTTCCTCGAGGCGGGTGGCAGGTCCTCCTACAATGAGCAGTTCTTC.

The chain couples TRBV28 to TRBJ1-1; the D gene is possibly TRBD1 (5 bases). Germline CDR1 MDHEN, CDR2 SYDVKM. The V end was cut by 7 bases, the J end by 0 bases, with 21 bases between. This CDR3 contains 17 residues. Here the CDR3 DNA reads TGTGCCAGCAACTTTCCACCCGGGGGGTTCATGAACACTGAAGCTTTCTTT. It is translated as CASNFPPGGFMNTEAFF.

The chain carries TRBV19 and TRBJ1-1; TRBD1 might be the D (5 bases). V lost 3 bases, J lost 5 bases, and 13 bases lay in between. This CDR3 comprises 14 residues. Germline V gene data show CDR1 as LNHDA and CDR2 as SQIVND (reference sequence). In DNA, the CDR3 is TGTGCCAGTAGTATCGCAGGGACGGGGACTGAAGCTTTCTTT. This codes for CASSIAGTGTEAFF.

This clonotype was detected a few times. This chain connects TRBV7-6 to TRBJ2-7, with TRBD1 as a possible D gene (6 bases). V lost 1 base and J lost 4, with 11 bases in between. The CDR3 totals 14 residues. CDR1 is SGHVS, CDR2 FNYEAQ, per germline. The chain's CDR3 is CASSLDQGWYEQYF. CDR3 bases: TGTGCCAGCAGCTTAGACCAGGGGTGGTACGAGCAGTACTTC.

This CDR3 reads CSVVGLAGEQYF. CDR3 nucleotide sequence: TGCAGCGTTGTAGGACTAGCGGGCGAGCAGTACTTC. The chain has TRBV29-1 and TRBJ2-7, with 11 bases fitting TRBD2. Germline-derived CDR1 and CDR2 are SQVTM and ANQGSEA. The CDR3 spans 12 residues. Germline trimming cut 4 bases from V and 6 bases from J; bases unmatched to any gene: 2.